This record looks at one T cell receptor (beta chain) sequence and its context. Its cognate antigen is unknown. The treatment was: some 20 received Ad26.COV2.S at low or high dose, single or two shots; 5 received placebo; per-sample allocation not given. Day 63 following the first vaccine or placebo injection was when the samples were taken. The data belong to a study of Ad26.COV2.S vaccination and SARS-CoV-2 variants. Study context: It was the COV1001 Ad26.COV2.S trial arm that included the donor. Study findings and constraints: Measurement of non-spike TCR breadth gave similar results in vaccine and placebo recipients.

Trimming took 6 bases from V and 2 from J, leaving 14 bases between them. The CDR3 is made up of 14 amino acids. Germline CDR1 reads MNHEY; CDR2 reads SMNVEV (reference sequence). Sequencing used immunoSEQ multiplex PCR; TCRdb keeps in-frame clones, though not all of them. In the table there are approximately 500,000 clones, roughly nine tenths of which are singletons. Sequencing was performed on peripheral blood, taken in a trial of Ad26.COV2.S vaccine versus placebo. This clonotype originated in a person aged 18-65 years who received the Ad26.COV2.S COVID-19 vaccine or a placebo. The J gene is TRBJ2-7, the V gene TRBV27; maybe TRBD2 (6 bases). The CDR3 region has the DNA TGTGCCAGCAGACGGGGGACGGGGACCTACGAGCAGTACTTC. It translates to CASRRGTGTYEQYF.